A selection of T cell receptor beta chains follows, all from one sample in a study of blood T cells in healthy people across ages. In TCRdb, the 5' RACE reads were re-called with MiXCR into one record per CDR3 protein. The sample holds about 1.4 million distinct CDR3 sequences, approximately 60% seen once. Material: blood. These receptors came from a man between 18 and 35 years old in good health. Each CDR3 is given with its conserved first and last residue. D genes are given only for firm matches. The size field is filled for only some rows; it gives once, few, many or a size class.

d_gene,v_gene,len,j_gene,abundance,CDR3aa,CDR3nt
.,TRBV4-3,14,TRBJ2-7,few,CASSQVRDGAEQYF,TGCGCCAGCAGCCAAGTACGTGATGGGGCGGAGCAGTACTTC
TRBD1,TRBV5-1,15,TRBJ2-5,.,CASSFRRGQQETQYF,TGCGCCAGCAGCTTCAGAAGGGGGCAACAAGAGACCCAGTACTTC
.,TRBV7-2,12,TRBJ2-7,many,CASSSQGYEQYF,TGTGCCAGCAGTTCCCAGGGATACGAGCAGTACTTC
.,TRBV9,16,TRBJ1-5,.,CASSVGRGFGNQPQHF,TGTGCCAGCAGCGTAGGTCGGGGGTTTGGCAATCAGCCCCAGCATTTT
TRBD1,TRBV11-2,15,TRBJ2-1,.,CASSYGQGIVDEQFF,TGTGCCAGCAGCTACGGACAGGGTATCGTCGATGAGCAGTTCTTC
.,TRBV4-1,12,TRBJ2-1,many,CASSHKFNEQFF,TGCGCCAGCAGCCACAAGTTCAATGAGCAGTTCTTC
TRBD1,TRBV7-2,14,TRBJ1-5,.,CASSPDRGFEPQHF,TGTGCCAGCAGCCCCGACAGGGGGTTTGAGCCCCAGCATTTT
.,TRBV9,12,TRBJ2-7,.,CASSWGNDEQYF,TGTGCCAGTAGTTGGGGGAACGACGAGCAGTACTTC
TRBD1,TRBV5-6,15,TRBJ2-7,.,CASSKGPGQDYEQYF,TGTGCCAGCAGCAAAGGACCGGGACAGGACTACGAGCAGTACTTC
.,TRBV5-1,14,TRBJ1-2,.,CASSVVQGEYGYTF,TGCGCCAGCAGCGTGGTTCAAGGGGAATATGGCTACACCTTC